The entry below describes one T cell receptor (beta chain). Its antigen is unidentified. This sample was included in a study of graft-versus-host responses after intestinal transplantation. Study-wide results and caveats: The marrow of recipients harbored GvH clones, and ileum or blood showed some of them first. Early post-transplant HvG declines tracked with peak circulating GvH clone levels.

CDR1 is KGHSY and CDR2 is FQNENV in the germline V gene. CDR3 length equals 14 residues. V gave up 5 bases and J gave up 5 bases, with 13 bases separating them. The data were produced by immunoSEQ multiplex PCR, yet TCRdb's version contains in-frame clones alone and is incomplete. The sample consists of 10,000 or so clones, around 94% of them appearing once. Sequencing used PBMCs, obtained 8 days after intestinal transplant. The chain carries TRBV16 and TRBJ2-1, with D maybe TRBD1 (7 bases). The TCR sequence derives from a human patient who received an intestinal transplant, so some T cells may come from the graft donor. The CDR3 is CASSRGDRNNEQFF. In DNA, the CDR3 is TGTGCCAGCAGCAGGGGGGACAGAAACAATGAGCAGTTCTTC.